Detailed here is one TCR beta chain. As yet, its antigen is unknown. The CDR3 length is 19 residues. Germline V CDR1 and CDR2: SQVTM, ANQGSEA. V was clipped by 5 bases and J by 2 bases, with 29 bases between them. The sample belongs to a study of cytomegalovirus exposure and HLA in healthy donors. Across the study: There were some 380 genotyped donors. Of these, 81% fell in the genetic ancestry cluster associated with self-reported Caucasian donors.

60 Vbeta and 13 Jbeta primers were used in PCR. Generated by immunoSEQ multiplex PCR, the TCRdb table keeps only in-frame clones and is missing some. The top ten clones hold roughly 1.4% of a sample with about 150,000 clones, approximately 84% of them seen once. Study outcomes and limitations: Immune exposure data for these donors was limited to CMV serostatus. At a 0.05 false discovery rate, a later analysis found some 18,000 TCR beta sequences to be associated with HLA alleles.

The receptor was derived from a man aged 50-60 years in good health and CMV-seropositive. The chain couples TRBV29-1 to TRBJ2-3, with D hard to call. The specimen was PBMCs. The CDR3 spells CSVYTSWPGSLHLTDTQYF. For the CDR3, the DNA is TGCAGCGTTTATACTTCGTGGCCCGGGTCTCTGCACCTCACAGATACGCAGTATTTT.